The 31 T cell receptor beta chains listed next were all sequenced from one sample in a study of cytomegalovirus exposure and HLA in healthy donors. Researchers ran the PCR with 60 Vbeta and 13 Jbeta primers. Generated by immunoSEQ multiplex PCR, the TCRdb table keeps only in-frame clones and is missing some. The data hold 95,000 to 150,000 clones, with around 69% observed a single time. Material: PBMCs. The receptors shown here come from a woman between 35 and 50 years old in good health and CMV-seropositive.

Only a few counts were recorded for this clone. The chain has TRBV2 and TRBJ1-6, with 9 bases identical to TRBD1. Germline V gene sequence: CDR1 SNHLY, CDR2 FYNNEI. V was pared by 6 bases and J by 19 bases, with 10 bases of the junction left unmatched. CDR3 size: 12 residues. The chain's CDR3 is CASRWTGDPPHF. For the CDR3, the DNA is TGTGCCAGCAGATGGACAGGGGACCCACCTCACTTT.

The gene calls are TRBV7-9 and TRBJ1-2; TRBD1 might be the D (6 bases). This CDR3 spans 15 amino acids. Per the germline V gene, CDR1 is SEHNR and CDR2 is FQNEAQ (reference sequence). V was clipped by 4 bases and J by 1 base, with 13 bases between them. The chain's CDR3 is CASSSMTGFNYGYTF. CDR3 bases: TGTGCCAGCAGCTCCATGACAGGATTTAACTATGGCTACACCTTC.

This clone was recorded once. This rearrangement joins TRBV18 to TRBJ1-2, with D perhaps matching TRBD1 (5 bases). Germline loops: CDR1 KGHSH, CDR2 LQKENI. The CDR3 loop spans 15 amino acids. V lost 6 bases, J lost 4 bases, and 18 bases lay in between. The CDR3 here is CASSQMGGTLYGYTF. The CDR3 DNA is TGTGCCAGCTCCCAGATGGGGGGGACCCTCTATGGCTACACCTTC.

This CDR3 is CASSRDRSLTYEQYF. The CDR3 DNA sequence: TGTGCCAGCAGTCGGGACAGGAGCCTAACCTACGAGCAGTACTTC. This chain connects TRBV6-1 to TRBJ2-7, with TRBD1 identical over 8 bases. The CDR3 sequence is 15 residues long. Looked up from germline, CDR1 is MNHNS and CDR2 is SASEGT. With V trimmed by 5 bases and J by 2 bases, 8 bases remained unmatched.

The chain carries TRBV4-1 and TRBJ2-7; 8 bases fit TRBD1. The J segment lost 5 bases and the V segment lost 4 bases, leaving 10 bases of the junction unmatched. CDR3 size: 15 residues. Looked up from germline, CDR1 is MGHRA and CDR2 is YSYEKL. CDR3: CASSPEAGQGHEQYF. The CDR3 nucleotides are TGCGCCAGCAGCCCCGAGGCCGGACAGGGCCACGAGCAGTACTTC.

In its sample, this clone was seen many times. V is TRBV5-1 and J is TRBJ2-1; 10 nucleotides match TRBD1. The junction had 6 bases not matched to a gene; V was cut back by 3 bases and J by 6 bases. From germline, CDR1 is SGHRS and CDR2 YFSETQ. The CDR3 contains 15 residues. The CDR3, as DNA: TGCGCCAGCAGCTCCCGACAGGGGGCGGGCAATGAGCAGTTCTTC. The encoded protein is CASSSRQGAGNEQFF.

CDR3: CASSLYTGGSDTQYF. CDR3 sequence (DNA): TGTGCCAGCAGCTTATACACGGGGGGGTCAGATACGCAGTATTTT. V is TRBV7-2 and J is TRBJ2-3, with 8 nucleotides matching TRBD2. Germline CDR1 SGHTA, CDR2 FQGNSA. CDR3 size: 15 residues. V trimming: 2 bases; J trimming: 4 bases; junction bases outside the gene matches: 5.

This chain uses TRBV27 with TRBJ2-1; maybe TRBD1 (5 bases). The CDR3 sequence is 14 residues long. Germline CDR1 and CDR2: MNHEY and SMNVEV (reference sequence). V was clipped by 0 bases and J by 13 bases, with 16 bases between them. The CDR3: CASSLSPQGGVQFF. CDR3 DNA sequence: TGTGCCAGCAGTTTATCCCCCCAGGGTGGAGTTCAGTTCTTC.

The chain employs TRBV19 and TRBJ1-1; D gene uncertain. Germline assignment: CDR1 LNHDA and CDR2 SQIVND (reference sequence). Trimming removed 5 bases from V and 2 bases from J, with 9 bases in between. The CDR3 is made up of 13 amino acids. The CDR3 DNA reads as TGTGCCAGTAGTTTCCGGTCCAACACTGAAGCTTTCTTT. It codes for CASSFRSNTEAFF. Variable domain in full (rest from reference TRBV19 and TRBJ1-1): DGGITQSPKYLFRKEGQNVTLSCEQNLNHDAMYWYRQDPGQGLRLIYYSQIVNDFQKGDIAEGYSVSREKKESFPLTVTSAQKNPTAFYLCASSFRSNTEAFFGQGTRLTVV.

The sample holds a few counts of this clone. The CDR3 region is CASSPGTGGAFF. The CDR3 coding sequence is TGTGCCAGCAGTCCTGGGACAGGGGGAGCTTTCTTT. The gene calls are TRBV7-3 and TRBJ1-1; 11 bases line up with TRBD1. J lost 10 bases, V lost 6 bases, and 4 bases had no gene match. Germline CDR1 is SGHTA and CDR2 is FQGTGA. The CDR3 runs 12 residues.

The chain recombines TRBV2 with TRBJ1-1; D ambiguous. This CDR3 comprises 13 residues. The V gene's germline CDR1 is SNHLY and CDR2 FYNNEI. Trimming removed 5 bases at V and 1 base at J, with 8 bases between. DNA of the CDR3: TGTGCCAGCAGTATAAACACGAACACTGAAGCTTTCTTT. This sequence encodes CASSINTNTEAFF.

The chain recombines TRBV13 with TRBJ2-1; the match to TRBD2 covers 13 bases. V lost 3 bases and J lost 4; bases outside the gene matches: 0. The CDR3 loop spans 15 amino acids. Germline-derived CDR1 and CDR2 are PRHDT and FYEKMQ (reference sequence). As DNA, the CDR3 is TGTGCCAGCAGCTTGGGACTAGCGGGGTACAATGAGCAGTTCTTC. Translated, it gives CASSLGLAGYNEQFF. The whole variable domain, remainder taken from reference TRBV13 and TRBJ2-1, is AAGVIQSPRHLIKEKRETATLKCYPIPRHDTVYWYQQGPGQDPQFLISFYEKMQSDKGSIPDRFSAQQFSDYHSELNMSSLELGDSALYFCASSLGLAGYNEQFFGPGTRLTVL.

Ten or more counts support this clone. V is TRBV6-5 and J is TRBJ1-1, with D perhaps TRBD1 (6 bases). The germline V gene encodes CDR1 MNHEY and CDR2 SVGAGI. The CDR3 has 15 residues. V lost 2 bases to trimming and J lost 6 bases, with 16 bases between them. The CDR3 region is CASSYGGHGVAEAFF. CDR3 nucleotide sequence: TGTGCCAGCAGTTACGGGGGACACGGGGTCGCTGAAGCTTTCTTT.

This clone has only one observation. The chain couples TRBV11-2 to TRBJ2-2; 8 bases map to TRBD1. The ends lost 1 base at V and 0 bases at J; junction bases unmatched: 1. The V gene's germline CDR1 is SGHAT and CDR2 FQNNGV. The CDR3 extends over 16 amino acids. The CDR3 sequence is CASSLATGANTGELFF. CDR3 coding DNA: TGTGCCAGCAGCTTAGCGACAGGGGCGAACACCGGGGAGCTGTTTTTT.

V usage is TRBV11-2 and J usage is TRBJ2-2; D ambiguous. Germline assignment: CDR1 SGHAT and CDR2 FQNNGV. V lost 1 base and J lost 0, with 9 bases in between. CDR3 size: 16 residues. CDR3 loop: CASSLGQFANTGELFF. CDR3 DNA: TGTGCCAGCAGCTTAGGGCAGTTCGCGAACACCGGGGAGCTGTTTTTT.

V and J are TRBV7-2 and TRBJ2-7; 7 bases line up with TRBD2. The CDR3 extends over 14 amino acids. After removal of 3 bases from V and 0 bases from J, the junction contained 2 bases not matched to a gene. Germline V gene lookup returns CDR1 SGHTA and CDR2 FQGNSA. Written as DNA, the CDR3 is TGTGCCAGCAGCTTTAGGACTAGCTCCTACGAGCAGTACTTC. Its protein is CASSFRTSSYEQYF.

The V gene is TRBV19, the J gene TRBJ1-2; D gene uncertain. There are 14 residues in the CDR3. Trimming left V 1 base short and J 8 bases short, with 14 bases between. Germline values: CDR1 LNHDA, CDR2 SQIVND (reference sequence). The chain's CDR3 is CASSIVSAGEGYTF. DNA of the CDR3: TGTGCCAGTAGTATAGTTAGTGCCGGGGAAGGCTACACCTTC.

The chain uses TRBV5-1 and TRBJ2-2; 8 bases fit TRBD2. Germline CDR1 SGHRS, CDR2 YFSETQ. The CDR3 contains 14 residues. With 7 bases clipped from V and 5 bases from J, the junction kept 7 bases outside the gene matches. CDR3 protein: CASLPGLETGELFF. The CDR3 bases are TGCGCCAGCCTCCCGGGACTAGAGACCGGGGAGCTGTTTTTT.

The chain recombines TRBV7-2 with TRBJ2-5, with D possibly matching TRBD1 (6 bases). The CDR3 is 16 residues long. Germline V gene sequence: CDR1 SGHTA, CDR2 FQGNSA. V was cut by 1 base and J by 0 bases, with 12 bases left in between. The CDR3 region has the DNA TGTGCCAGCAGCTTAGTCTCGACAGGCCACCAAGAGACCCAGTACTTC. It encodes CASSLVSTGHQETQYF.

The genes are TRBV5-1 and TRBJ1-2; D uncertain. The germline V gene has CDR1 SGHRS and CDR2 YFSETQ. The CDR3 is 13 amino acids. The V and J ends lost 2 bases and 4 bases respectively, with 9 bases between them. CDR3 amino acids: CASSLEGFYGYTF. CDR3 nucleotide sequence: TGCGCCAGCAGCTTAGAGGGTTTCTATGGCTACACCTTC.

The rearrangement uses TRBV6-5 and TRBJ1-1; TRBD1 is a possible D gene (5 bases). Germline CDR1 is MNHEY and CDR2 is SVGAGI. The CDR3 extends over 14 amino acids. The V gene lost 7 bases and the J gene lost 5 bases, with 17 bases spanning the gap. The CDR3 DNA is TGTGCCAGCACCGAATTGGGGGGAGAGACTGAAGCTTTCTTT. Translated: CASTELGGETEAFF.

This chain connects TRBV9 to TRBJ2-3; D unclear. Trimming cost V 8 bases and J 6 bases, with 16 bases left between them. The CDR3 runs 13 residues. In germline, CDR1 is SGDLS, CDR2 YYNGEE. CDR3: CASSGTITDTQYF. The CDR3 DNA sequence: TGTGCCAGTTCAGGAACGATAACGGATACGCAGTATTTT.

J is TRBJ2-1 and V is TRBV5-5; D remains ambiguous. Germline V gives CDR1 SGHKS, CDR2 YYEKEE (reference sequence). V was pared by 1 base and J by 3 bases, with 14 bases between. The CDR3 is 16 residues long. CDR3 sequence: CASSLWQRGRYNEQFF. In DNA, the CDR3 is TGTGCCAGCAGCTTGTGGCAGCGAGGTCGCTACAATGAGCAGTTCTTC.

The CDR3 nucleotides read TGCGCCAGCAGCTTGGGGACAGGGGGCGGAGGAAAACTGTTTTTT. Protein sequence: CASSLGTGGGGKLFF. V is TRBV5-1 and J is TRBJ1-4, with 11 bases matching TRBD1. The V gene's germline CDR1 is SGHRS and CDR2 YFSETQ. This CDR3 has 15 residues. J gave up 10 bases and V 0 bases, and 5 bases lay outside the gene matches.

The rearrangement joins TRBV19 to TRBJ2-1; D possibly corresponds to TRBD1 (6 bases). The CDR3 sequence is 18 residues long. CDR1 and CDR2 from the germline V gene are LNHDA and SQIVND (reference sequence). V was shortened by 2 bases and J by 0 bases, with 17 bases between the two germline ends. The CDR3, as DNA: TGTGCCAGTAGTATACAGGGGCCTGCCGTGAGCTCCTACAATGAGCAGTTCTTC. It encodes CASSIQGPAVSSYNEQFF.

This chain joins TRBV5-1 and TRBJ1-5, with D perhaps matching TRBD1 (5 bases). The CDR3 runs to 15 residues. V dropped 0 bases and J dropped 0 bases, with 7 bases sitting between them. Germline V gene sequence: CDR1 SGHRS, CDR2 YFSETQ. In DNA, the CDR3 is TGCGCCAGCAGCTTGGAAGGGGATAGCAATCAGCCCCAGCATTTT. This encodes CASSLEGDSNQPQHF.

V and J are TRBV9 and TRBJ1-6; D is possibly TRBD1 (5 bases). Trimming took off 0 bases at V and 6 bases at J, with 7 bases between the two ends. The CDR3 spans 14 residues. From germline, CDR1 is SGDLS and CDR2 YYNGEE. CDR3 sequence: CASSVVDINSPLHF. For the CDR3, the DNA is TGTGCCAGCAGCGTAGTGGACATTAATTCACCCCTCCACTTT. The entire variable domain, with the rest obtained from reference TRBV9 and TRBJ1-6, is as follows: DSGVTQTPKHLITATGQRVTLRCSPRSGDLSVYWYQQSLDQGLQFLIQYYNGEERAKGNILERFSAQQFPDLHSELNLSSLELGDSALYFCASSVVDINSPLHFGNGTRLTVT.

This chain joins TRBV29-1 and TRBJ1-2; possibly TRBD1 for D (5 bases). This CDR3 is 10 amino acids long. The V end lost 7 bases, the J end lost 14 bases, and 17 bases lay between the germline ends. The germline gives CDR1 SQVTM, CDR2 ANQGSEA. CDR3 residues: CSGSRETVTF. DNA of the CDR3: TGCAGCGGGAGCAGGGAAACGGTAACCTTC.

The genes are TRBV5-1 and TRBJ2-2; TRBD1 agrees at 9 bases. Germline trimming cut 3 bases from V and 4 bases from J; bases unmatched to any gene: 1. Germline V CDR1 and CDR2: SGHRS, YFSETQ. The CDR3 sequence is 14 residues long. CDR3 protein: CASSSGQGTGELFF. The CDR3 coding sequence is TGCGCCAGCAGCTCGGGACAGGGCACCGGGGAGCTGTTTTTT.

The CDR3 DNA reads as TGTGCCAGTAGTATAATCAGGGATCGGGGCTACACCTTC. Translation: CASSIIRDRGYTF. J is TRBJ1-2 and V is TRBV19; D is perhaps TRBD1 (5 bases). CDR3 length equals 13 residues. The V end was cut by 2 bases, the J end by 8 bases, with 12 bases between. The germline gives CDR1 LNHDA, CDR2 SQIVND (reference sequence).

The chain links TRBV29-1 to TRBJ1-2, with 11 bases matching TRBD1. Per germline, CDR1 SQVTM and CDR2 ANQGSEA. The CDR3 is made up of 13 amino acids. Trimming at V came to 4 bases and at J to 4 bases, leaving 2 bases not matched to a gene. DNA for the CDR3: TGCAGCGTTGGGACAGGGGGCTTCTATGGCTACACCTTC. Residues: CSVGTGGFYGYTF.